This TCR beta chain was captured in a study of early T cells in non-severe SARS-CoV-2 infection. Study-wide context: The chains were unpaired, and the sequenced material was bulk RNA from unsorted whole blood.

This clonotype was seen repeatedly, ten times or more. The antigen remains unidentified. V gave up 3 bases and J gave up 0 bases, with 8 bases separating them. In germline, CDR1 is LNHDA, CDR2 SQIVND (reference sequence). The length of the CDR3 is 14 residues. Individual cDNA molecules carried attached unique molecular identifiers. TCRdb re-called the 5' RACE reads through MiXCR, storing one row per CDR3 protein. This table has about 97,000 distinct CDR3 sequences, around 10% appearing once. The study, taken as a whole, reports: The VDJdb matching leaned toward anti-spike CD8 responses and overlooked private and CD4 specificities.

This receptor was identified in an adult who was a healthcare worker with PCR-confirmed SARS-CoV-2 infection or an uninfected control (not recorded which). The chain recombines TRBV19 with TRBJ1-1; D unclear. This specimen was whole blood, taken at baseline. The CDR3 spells CASSMSALNTEAFF. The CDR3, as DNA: TGTGCCAGTAGTATGTCCGCCTTGAACACTGAAGCTTTCTTT.